These T cell receptor beta chains were read from a single sample in a study of T cells after yellow fever vaccination. TCRdb re-called the 5' RACE reads with MiXCR, one entry per CDR3 protein. The sample holds around 320,000 distinct CDR3 sequences, roughly 9% seen once. This specimen consisted of CD4+ T cells sorted from PBMCs, obtained 5 days after the yellow fever booster vaccination. The receptor set was obtained from a man between 18 and 29 years old who received the YFV17D yellow fever vaccine. The CDR3 runs from the conserved cysteine through the conserved F or W. The D gene is left open where the match is weak. A row's size may be missing; if present it is once, few, many or a size class.

v_call	d_call	clone_size	cdr3_length	j_call	cdr3_nt	cdr3_aa
TRBV7-2	.	.	13	TRBJ1-5	TGTGCCAGCAGCTTGACAGGATATCAGCCCCAGCATTTT	CASSLTGYQPQHF
TRBV18	TRBD1	.	16	TRBJ2-3	TGTGCCAGCTCACCGGTGAGGACAGGGAGCACAGATACGCAGTATTTT	CASSPVRTGSTDTQYF
TRBV7-2	.	few	16	TRBJ1-1	TGTGCCAGCAGCCCCGACGGGGGGCGAGGTAACACTGAAGCTTTCTTT	CASSPDGGRGNTEAFF
TRBV3-1	.	.	12	TRBJ2-3	TGTGCCAGCAGCCAACTCACAGATACGCAGTATTTT	CASSQLTDTQYF
TRBV14	.	.	19	TRBJ2-7	TGTGCCAGCAGCCAAGGGTCCAGCCGCTGGGTTCGTAGGTTCCACGAGCAGTACTTC	CASSQGSSRWVRRFHEQYF
TRBV6-5	.	.	13	TRBJ1-1	TGTGCCAGCACTTATCGGATGAACACTGAAGCTTTCTTT	CASTYRMNTEAFF
TRBV28	TRBD1	few	16	TRBJ1-6	TGTGCCAGCAGTCCTCCACAGGGGGCGCAAAGCTCACCCCTCCACTTT	CASSPPQGAQSSPLHF
TRBV7-2	.	few	14	TRBJ1-6	TGTGCCAGCAGCCCAAGCGAGGTTTATTCACCCCTCCACTTT	CASSPSEVYSPLHF
TRBV28	TRBD2	few	15	TRBJ2-7	TGTGCCAGCAGCCCCGACGGGGGGGGCACCTACGAGCAGTACTTC	CASSPDGGGTYEQYF
TRBV6-5	.	few	16	TRBJ2-6	TGTGCCAGCACCCCTCGGGCCAGCTCTGGGGCCAACGTCCTGACTTTC	CASTPRASSGANVLTF
TRBV6-5	.	.	16	TRBJ1-1	TGTGCCAGCAGTTACTCGAGGTCCGGCATGAACACTGAAGCTTTCTTT	CASSYSRSGMNTEAFF
TRBV6-5	.	few	16	TRBJ2-2	TGTGCCAGCAGTTATTTTGGAGGGAGGAGAACCGGGGAGCTGTTTTTT	CASSYFGGRRTGELFF
TRBV30	TRBD1	.	12	TRBJ1-2	TGTGCCTGCCCTGGACAGGGGGCGGGCTACACCTTC	CACPGQGAGYTF
TRBV6-2/TRBV6-3	TRBD2	few	15	TRBJ2-3	TGTGCCAGCATCGGGACTAGCCAGGTTCAGGGTACGCAGTATTTT	CASIGTSQVQGTQYF
TRBV24-1	TRBD2	few	14	TRBJ2-1	TGTGCCACCAGTGCCGCGGGGGGTCCAGATGAGCAGTTCTTC	CATSAAGGPDEQFF
TRBV20-1	.	once	11	TRBJ1-1	TGCAGTGTCCTTTCGGACAGTGAAGCTTTCTTT	CSVLSDSEAFF
TRBV5-1	.	many	11	TRBJ2-1	TGCGCCAGCAGCCGGATCAATGAGCAGTTCTTC	CASSRINEQFF
TRBV7-2	TRBD1	.	14	TRBJ2-7	TGTGCCAGCAGCTTAGACGGACAGGTCTACGAGCAGTACTTC	CASSLDGQVYEQYF
TRBV7-2	.	.	15	TRBJ1-6	TGTGCCAGCAGCACCGGAGGGTGGCGAAATTCACCCCTCCACTTT	CASSTGGWRNSPLHF
TRBV4-3	.	.	13	TRBJ1-1	TGCGCCAGCAGCAATTACAAGAACACTGAAGCTTTCTTT	CASSNYKNTEAFF
TRBV20-1	.	.	13	TRBJ2-7	TGCAGTGCCGCCAACACGATCTCCTACGAGCAGTACTTC	CSAANTISYEQYF
TRBV28	TRBD1	many	13	TRBJ1-2	TGTGCCAGCACAGGGGGGGTTAACTATGGCTACACCTTC	CASTGGVNYGYTF
TRBV20-1	.	few	15	TRBJ1-1	TGCAGTGCTAGAGATCCGGCGGGGGAGGGGACTGAAGCTTTCTTT	CSARDPAGEGTEAFF
TRBV5-1	.	.	15	TRBJ1-1	TGCGCCAGCAGCTTGGGGCCGGGGAGGGAAGCCGAAGCTTTCTTT	CASSLGPGREAEAFF
TRBV6-5	.	few	13	TRBJ1-5	TGTGCCAGCAGTTACTCCCACAATCAGCCCCAGCATTTT	CASSYSHNQPQHF
TRBV12-3/TRBV12-4	.	.	16	TRBJ1-3	TGTGCCAGCAGTTTCCCCTGGACAGCCTCTGGAAACACCATATATTTT	CASSFPWTASGNTIYF
TRBV4-1	.	many	17	TRBJ1-1	TGCGCCAGCAGCCAAGATCCGAACAGCGATATGAACACTGAAGCTTTCTTT	CASSQDPNSDMNTEAFF
TRBV5-1	TRBD2	few	17	TRBJ2-1	TGCGCCAGCAGCTCGCAAATCTTAGCGGGGGGCTACAATGAGCAGTTCTTC	CASSSQILAGGYNEQFF
TRBV18	.	many	13	TRBJ1-1	TGTGCCAGCTCCCGACAGGCTACCACTGAAGCTTTCTTT	CASSRQATTEAFF
TRBV21-1	.	few	14	TRBJ1-5	TGTGCCAGCAGCAAACAGGGGCCTGATCAGCCCCAGCATTTT	CASSKQGPDQPQHF
TRBV25-1	.	.	15	TRBJ2-5	TGTGCCAGCAGTGAGTCCGGTGGGACTGTTCCCCCCCAGTACTTC	CASSESGGTVPPQYF
TRBV6-6	TRBD1	few	15	TRBJ2-5	TGTGCCAGCAGTCAACGACAGGGGTACCAAGAGACCCAGTACTTC	CASSQRQGYQETQYF
TRBV7-2	.	.	14	TRBJ2-3	TGTGCCAGCAGCTGGGCCCGAACTGCCGATACGCAGTATTTT	CASSWARTADTQYF
TRBV20-1	.	.	12	TRBJ2-5	TGCAGTGCTAGGTTTGGGATGGAGACCCAGTACTTC	CSARFGMETQYF
TRBV5-1	TRBD2	many	16	TRBJ2-3	TGCGCCAGCAGCCAGCTGCGGGCGGGGGGTTCAGATACGCAGTATTTT	CASSQLRAGGSDTQYF
TRBV24-1	TRBD2	.	15	TRBJ2-3	TGTGCCACTAGAGGACTAGCGGGACCCACAGATACGCAGTATTTT	CATRGLAGPTDTQYF
TRBV24-1	.	.	14	TRBJ1-6	TGTGCCACCAGCGGGCGGTCCTTGGATTCACCCCTCCACTTT	CATSGRSLDSPLHF
TRBV6-2/TRBV6-3	.	.	13	TRBJ2-3	TGTGCCATCAACAGGGACTCTACAGATACGCAGTATTTT	CAINRDSTDTQYF
TRBV10-3	TRBD2	.	14	TRBJ2-3	TGTGCCATCTTGAGGGGAGGGCCCGGTAACACGCAGTATTTT	CAILRGGPGNTQYF
TRBV3-1	TRBD1	.	13	TRBJ1-2	TGTGCCAGCACCTCCGGGACAGTATACGGCTACACCTTC	CASTSGTVYGYTF
TRBV5-1	.	many	16	TRBJ2-3	TGCGCCAGCAGCTTTGGAGGTACGGGATTAACAGATACGCAGTATTTT	CASSFGGTGLTDTQYF
TRBV19	TRBD1	.	16	TRBJ2-3	TGTGCCAGTACCCCTGGGATGGGACAGAACACAGATACGCAGTATTTT	CASTPGMGQNTDTQYF
TRBV12-3/TRBV12-4	.	.	14	TRBJ1-4	TGTGCCAGCAGTTTATTTTCAGGGGTTGAAAAACTGTTTTTT	CASSLFSGVEKLFF
TRBV5-1	.	many	14	TRBJ2-5	TGCGCCAGCAGCTTGGGCCAGGCTCAAGAGACCCAGTACTTC	CASSLGQAQETQYF
TRBV7-9	.	.	18	TRBJ2-6	TGTGCCAGCAGCTTAGGGGTTGGACCGACCTCTGGGGCCAACGTCCTGACTTTC	CASSLGVGPTSGANVLTF
TRBV7-2	.	.	11	TRBJ2-7	TGTGCCAGCAGCTTTATGAGCGAGCAGTACTTC	CASSFMSEQYF
TRBV18	TRBD2	few	16	TRBJ2-1	TGTGCCAGCTCACCACCAGCTAGCGGGGGAGTCAATGAGCAGTTCTTC	CASSPPASGGVNEQFF
TRBV20-1	.	few	13	TRBJ1-2	TGCAGTGCTAGGACGGTGGGGCTAGGTGGCTACACCTTC	CSARTVGLGGYTF
TRBV30	.	few	13	TRBJ2-7	TGTGCCTGGAGTGTACAAGGGCCCTACGAGCAGTACTTC	CAWSVQGPYEQYF
TRBV10-3	.	few	13	TRBJ1-5	TGTGCCATCAGCGACGTCGCCGGGCAGCCCCAGCATTTT	CAISDVAGQPQHF
TRBV7-2	TRBD2	few	17	TRBJ2-1	TGTGCCAGCAGCTTAGGCCTTACTAGCGGGGCATACAATGAGCAGTTCTTC	CASSLGLTSGAYNEQFF
TRBV6-2/TRBV6-3	.	few	13	TRBJ1-2	TGTGCCAGCAGCAGGGGACATTCCGATGGCTACACCTTC	CASSRGHSDGYTF
TRBV7-2	.	few	14	TRBJ1-1	TGTGCCAGCAGCAAGACAGCGTGGAACACTGAAGCTTTCTTT	CASSKTAWNTEAFF